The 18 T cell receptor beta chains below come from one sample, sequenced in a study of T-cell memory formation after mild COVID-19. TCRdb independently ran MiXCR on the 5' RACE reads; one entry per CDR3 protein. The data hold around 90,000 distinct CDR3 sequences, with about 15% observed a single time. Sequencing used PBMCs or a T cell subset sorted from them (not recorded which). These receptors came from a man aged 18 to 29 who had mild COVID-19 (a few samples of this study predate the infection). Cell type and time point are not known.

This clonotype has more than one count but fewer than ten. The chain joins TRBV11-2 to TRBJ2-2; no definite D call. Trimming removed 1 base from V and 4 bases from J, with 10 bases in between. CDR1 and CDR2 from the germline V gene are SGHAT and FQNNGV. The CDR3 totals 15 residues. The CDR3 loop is CASSLGQLSTGELFF. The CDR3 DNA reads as TGTGCCAGCAGCTTAGGGCAACTTAGCACCGGGGAGCTGTTTTTT.

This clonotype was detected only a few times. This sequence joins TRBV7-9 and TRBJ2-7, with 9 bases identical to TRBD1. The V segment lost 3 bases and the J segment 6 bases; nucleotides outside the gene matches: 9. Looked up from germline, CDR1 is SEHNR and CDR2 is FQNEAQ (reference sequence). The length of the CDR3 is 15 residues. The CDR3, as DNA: TGTGCCAGCAGCTTTACCGGGACAGGGTTTGGCGAGCAGTACTTC. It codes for CASSFTGTGFGEQYF.

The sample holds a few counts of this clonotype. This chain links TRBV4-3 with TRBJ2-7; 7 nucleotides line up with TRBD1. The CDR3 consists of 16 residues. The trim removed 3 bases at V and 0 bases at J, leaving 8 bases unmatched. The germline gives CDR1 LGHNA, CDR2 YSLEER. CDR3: CASSQVHRGSSYEQYF. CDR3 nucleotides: TGCGCCAGCAGCCAGGTCCACAGGGGCAGCTCCTACGAGCAGTACTTC.

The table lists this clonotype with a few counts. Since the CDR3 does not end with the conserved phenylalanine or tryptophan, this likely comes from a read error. Here the CDR3 DNA reads TGCGCCAGCAGCTCTTCCGGGACAGGGACTGAAGCTTTCATT. Translation gives CASSSSGTGTEAFI. The chain carries TRBV5-1 and TRBJ1-1, with 9 bases lining up with TRBD1. CDR3 length: 14 residues. CDR1 SGHRS and CDR2 YFSETQ come from the germline V gene. J was trimmed by 5 bases and V by 3 bases; bases with no gene match: 5.

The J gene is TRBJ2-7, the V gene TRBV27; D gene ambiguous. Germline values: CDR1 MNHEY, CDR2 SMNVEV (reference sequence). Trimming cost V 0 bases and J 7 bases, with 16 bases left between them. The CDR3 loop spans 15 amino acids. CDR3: CASSLSTLLWEEQYF. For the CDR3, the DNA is TGTGCCAGCAGTTTATCGACCCTCCTTTGGGAAGAGCAGTACTTC.

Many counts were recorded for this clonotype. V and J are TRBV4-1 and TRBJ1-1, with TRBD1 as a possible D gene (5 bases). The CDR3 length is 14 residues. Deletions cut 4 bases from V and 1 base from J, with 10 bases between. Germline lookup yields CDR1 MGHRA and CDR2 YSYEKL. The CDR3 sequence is CASSLGTANTEAFF. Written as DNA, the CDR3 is TGCGCCAGCAGCCTCGGGACTGCGAACACTGAAGCTTTCTTT.

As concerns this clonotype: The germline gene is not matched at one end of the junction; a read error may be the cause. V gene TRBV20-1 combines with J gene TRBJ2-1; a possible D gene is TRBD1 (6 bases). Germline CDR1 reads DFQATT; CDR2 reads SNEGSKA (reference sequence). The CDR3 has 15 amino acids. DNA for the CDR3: TGCAGTGCTCGAGAGGGGAGACAGGCCTACAATGAGCAGTTCTTC. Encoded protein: CSAREGRQAYNEQFF.

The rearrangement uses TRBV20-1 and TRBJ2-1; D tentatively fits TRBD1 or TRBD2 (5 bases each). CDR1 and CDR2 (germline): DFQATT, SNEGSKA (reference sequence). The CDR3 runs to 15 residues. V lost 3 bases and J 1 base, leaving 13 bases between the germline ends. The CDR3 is CSARRDRLSYNEQFF. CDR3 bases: TGCAGTGCTAGGAGGGACCGCCTGTCCTACAATGAGCAGTTCTTC.

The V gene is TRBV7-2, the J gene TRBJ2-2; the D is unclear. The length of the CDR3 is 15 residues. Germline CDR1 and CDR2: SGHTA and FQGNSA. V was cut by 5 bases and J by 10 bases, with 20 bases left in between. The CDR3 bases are TGTGCCAGCAGCCCGCTGCGGTCGGACGCCGTGGAGCTGTTTTTT. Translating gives CASSPLRSDAVELFF.

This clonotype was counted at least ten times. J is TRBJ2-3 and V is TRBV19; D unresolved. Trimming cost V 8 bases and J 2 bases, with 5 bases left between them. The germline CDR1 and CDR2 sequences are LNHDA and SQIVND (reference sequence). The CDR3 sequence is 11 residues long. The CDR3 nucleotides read TGTGCCAGTCTGCTCACAGATACGCAGTATTTT. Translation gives CASLLTDTQYF.

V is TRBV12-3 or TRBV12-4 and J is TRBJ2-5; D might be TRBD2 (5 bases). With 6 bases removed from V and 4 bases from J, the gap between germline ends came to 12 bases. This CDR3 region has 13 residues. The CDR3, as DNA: TGTGCCAGCAGCTCGGGATACGGAGAGACCCAGTACTTC. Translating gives CASSSGYGETQYF.

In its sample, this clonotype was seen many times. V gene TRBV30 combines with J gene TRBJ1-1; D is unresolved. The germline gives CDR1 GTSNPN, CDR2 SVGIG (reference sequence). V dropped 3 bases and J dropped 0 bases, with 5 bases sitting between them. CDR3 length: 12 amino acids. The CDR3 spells CAWRELNTEAFF. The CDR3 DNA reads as TGTGCCTGGAGGGAACTGAACACTGAAGCTTTCTTT.

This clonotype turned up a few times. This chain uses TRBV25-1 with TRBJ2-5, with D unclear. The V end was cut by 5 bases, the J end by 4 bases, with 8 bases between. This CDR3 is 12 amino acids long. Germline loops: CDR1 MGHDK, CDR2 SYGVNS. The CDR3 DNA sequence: TGTGCCAGCAGTCAGGTTGGAGAGACCCAGTACTTC. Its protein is CASSQVGETQYF. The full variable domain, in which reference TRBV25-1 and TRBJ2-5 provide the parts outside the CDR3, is EADIYQTPRYLVIGTGKKITLECSQTMGHDKMYWYQQDPGMELHLIHYSYGVNSTEKGDLSSESTVSRIRTEHFPLTLESARPSHTSQYLCASSQVGETQYFGPGTRLLVL.

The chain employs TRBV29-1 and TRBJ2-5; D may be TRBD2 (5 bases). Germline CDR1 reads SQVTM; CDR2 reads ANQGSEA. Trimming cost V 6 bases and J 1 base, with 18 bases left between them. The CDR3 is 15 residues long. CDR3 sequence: CSVTPAWGAQETQYF. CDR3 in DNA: TGCAGCGTAACCCCCGCCTGGGGAGCCCAAGAGACCCAGTACTTC.

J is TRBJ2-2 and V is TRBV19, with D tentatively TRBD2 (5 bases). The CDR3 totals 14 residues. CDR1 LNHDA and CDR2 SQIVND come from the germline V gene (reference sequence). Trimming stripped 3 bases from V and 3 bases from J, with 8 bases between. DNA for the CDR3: TGTGCCAGTAGTATTTCGGGGTACACCGGGGAGCTGTTTTTT. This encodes CASSISGYTGELFF.

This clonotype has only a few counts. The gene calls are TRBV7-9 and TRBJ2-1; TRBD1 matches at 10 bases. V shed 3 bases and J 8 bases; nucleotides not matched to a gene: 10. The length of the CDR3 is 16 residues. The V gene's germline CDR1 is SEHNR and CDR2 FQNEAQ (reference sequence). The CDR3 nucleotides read TGTGCCAGCAGCTTCGAGAGTTGGGACAGGGGAGATGAGCAGTTCTTC. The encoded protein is CASSFESWDRGDEQFF.

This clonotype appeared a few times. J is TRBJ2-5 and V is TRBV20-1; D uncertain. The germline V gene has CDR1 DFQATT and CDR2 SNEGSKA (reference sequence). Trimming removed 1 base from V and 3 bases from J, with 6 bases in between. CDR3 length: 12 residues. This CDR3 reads CSARGVEETQYF. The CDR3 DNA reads TGCAGTGCTAGAGGGGTTGAAGAGACCCAGTACTTC.

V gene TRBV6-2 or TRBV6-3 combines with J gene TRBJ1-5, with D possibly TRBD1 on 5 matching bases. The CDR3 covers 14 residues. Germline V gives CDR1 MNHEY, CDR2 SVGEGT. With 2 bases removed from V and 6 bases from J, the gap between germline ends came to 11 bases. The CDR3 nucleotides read TGTGCCAGCAGTTACGGGGCAGGGAGTCAGCCCCAGCATTTT. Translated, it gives CASSYGAGSQPQHF.